This T cell receptor (beta chain) stems from a study of blood T cell repertoires in COVID-19. Study information: From T cells, B-cell-depleted T cells, or PBMCs came the material, which was cDNA or gDNA.

How the authors handled the data: Reference gene primer amplification yielded estimated nucleated cell counts. Method: immunoSEQ multiplex PCR; TCRdb's copy keeps in-frame clones and lacks some. The V and J calls and the clone size are those of that table, but D and trimming were determined from the DNA. The data hold some 120,000 clones, with more than 75% observed a single time. Germline values: CDR1 MNHEY, CDR2 SVGEGT. The CDR3 has 14 residues. V was cut by 6 bases and J by 3 bases, with 15 bases left in between. Sequenced: peripheral blood. The V call is TRBV6-2 or TRBV6-3, the J call TRBJ2-7, with a possible D match to TRBD1 (5 bases). The TCR was taken from a woman aged 45-60 years with acute or convalescent COVID-19. The CDR3 reads CASSQRQRIYEQYF. DNA for the CDR3: TGTGCCAGCAGCCAACGACAGAGGATCTACGAGCAGTACTTC.